The 27 T cell receptor beta chains presented below share a single source sample, sequenced in a study of T cell repertoires in cytomegalovirus infection. TCRdb processed the reads anew with MiXCR; each CDR3 protein has one entry. This sample has under 300,000 distinct CDR3 sequences, with about 20% found just once. Their antigens remain unidentified. The sequences come from cultured PBMCs, collected from culture after CMV antigen stimulation. All receptors come from a human donor in good health (CMV status not recorded). Some clones in this sample may be carry-over from other donors' samples.

This clonotype was seen more than once but under ten times. This chain joins TRBV11-2 and TRBJ2-7; TRBD2 agrees at 8 bases. Trimming at V came to 7 bases and at J to 2 bases, leaving 13 bases not matched to a gene. There are 16 residues in the CDR3. From germline, CDR1 is SGHAT and CDR2 FQNNGV. The CDR3 nucleotides are TGTGCCAGCACCCCGGACGGCGGGAGGCTCGCCTACGAGCAGTACGTC. Translating it yields CASTPDGGRLAYEQYV.

This clonotype was observed at least ten times. This chain links TRBV7-6 with TRBJ2-1; TRBD2 aligns across 8 bases. This CDR3 has 14 residues. V lost 8 bases and J lost 8; bases outside the gene matches: 11. From germline, CDR1 is SGHVS and CDR2 FNYEAQ. The CDR3 DNA reads as TGTGCCAGCGGCCGCGGGGGGCTCGTGGATGAGCAGTTCTTC. Translation gives CASGRGGLVDEQFF.

The chain joins TRBV12-3 or TRBV12-4 to TRBJ2-7; TRBD2 might be the D (6 bases). The CDR3 contains 15 residues. Between the trimmed V and J ends, which lost 1 base and 4 bases, there was a span of 14 bases. For the CDR3, the DNA is TGTGCCAGCAGTTTAGGGGACGGGAGTTGGTACGAGCAGTACTTC. It specifies CASSLGDGSWYEQYF.

This chain links TRBV4-3 with TRBJ2-3; a weak D match, TRBD1 (7 bases). Germline CDR1 is LGHNA and CDR2 is YSLEER. Trimming shortened V by 3 bases and J by 4 bases, and 14 bases separated the two germline ends. The CDR3 spans 15 residues. The CDR3: CASSHQGGGPDTQYF. The CDR3 nucleotides are TGCGCCAGCAGCCACCAGGGGGGTGGCCCAGATACGCAGTATTTT.

The V and J genes are TRBV6-6 and TRBJ1-5, with a tentative D call TRBD1 (5 bases). This CDR3 is built from 18 residues. Germline V gene lookup returns CDR1 MNHNY and CDR2 SVGAGI (reference sequence). Trimming left V 6 bases short and J 2 bases short, with 23 bases between. This CDR3 reads CASRGIRDTIRGNQPQHF. The CDR3 DNA follows: TGTGCCAGCAGGGGGATCAGGGATACTATACGGGGCAATCAGCCCCAGCATTTT.

This chain uses TRBV5-6 with TRBJ2-7; 11 bases fit TRBD2. Germline values: CDR1 SGHDT, CDR2 YYEEEE. The CDR3 has 16 residues. Losses at the gene ends were 0 bases for V and 1 base for J; bases not matched to a gene: 3. CDR3 amino acids: CASSLVGTSGSYEQYV. DNA for the CDR3: TGTGCCAGCAGCTTGGTCGGGACTAGCGGTTCCTACGAGCAGTACGTC.

The chain combines TRBV12-3 or TRBV12-4 with TRBJ2-5, with D possibly being TRBD2 (6 bases). V was clipped by 6 bases and J by 3 bases, with 14 bases between them. This CDR3 spans 14 amino acids. CDR3 amino acids: CASRLSRGKETQYF. DNA of the CDR3: TGTGCCAGCAGACTCTCACGGGGGAAAGAGACCCAGTACTTC.

This clonotype was found many times. The V gene is TRBV7-6, the J gene TRBJ2-7, with 8 bases lining up with TRBD2. V was pared by 0 bases and J by 5 bases, with 6 bases of the junction left unmatched. The CDR3 is 15 residues long. Germline V CDR1 and CDR2: SGHVS, FNYEAQ. The CDR3 bases are TGTGCCAGCAGCTTAGCTGTCGGGAGGGCCGACGAGCAGTACTTC. Protein product: CASSLAVGRADEQYF.

In this sample, this clonotype turned up a few times. The genes are TRBV4-2 and TRBJ1-1; weak D call: TRBD1 (6 bases). Germline-derived CDR1 and CDR2 are LGHNA and YNFKEQ. This CDR3 comprises 14 residues. V dropped 4 bases and J dropped 0 bases, with 9 bases sitting between them. The CDR3 DNA reads as TGTGCCAGCAGCCGACAGGTATTGAACACTGAAGCTTTCTTT. Translation: CASSRQVLNTEAFF.

The rearrangement joins TRBV19 to TRBJ2-5; D is undetermined. Germline lookup yields CDR1 LNHDA and CDR2 SQIVND (reference sequence). The CDR3 extends over 12 amino acids. Between the trimmed V and J ends, which lost 4 bases and 2 bases, there was a span of 5 bases. The CDR3 here is CASSNHQETQYF. CDR3 nucleotide sequence: TGTGCCAGTAGTAACCATCAAGAGACCCAGTACTTC. The whole variable domain, filled in from reference TRBV19 and TRBJ2-5, reads DGGITQSPKYLFRKEGQNVTLSCEQNLNHDAMYWYRQDPGQGLRLIYYSQIVNDFQKGDIAEGYSVSREKKESFPLTVTSAQKNPTAFYLCASSNHQETQYFGPGTRLLVL.

CDR3 nucleotides: TGTGCCAGCTCGAAAACAGGGGCCTCTCAGCCCCAGCATTTT. Translating it yields CASSKTGASQPQHF. The chain employs TRBV28 and TRBJ1-5, with TRBD1 matching over 7 bases. Per the germline V gene, CDR1 is MDHEN and CDR2 is SYDVKM. With 8 bases clipped from V and 6 bases from J, the junction kept 10 bases outside the gene matches. The CDR3 consists of 14 residues.

This clonotype was detected many times. The CDR3 DNA follows: TGTGCCACCAGCCAGTTTACCTCTAGCACAGATACGCAGTATTTT. Amino acid sequence: CATSQFTSSTDTQYF. The chain combines TRBV15 with TRBJ2-3, with D unclear. With 5 bases removed from V and 0 bases from J, the gap between germline ends came to 12 bases. CDR1 is LNHNV, CDR2 YYDKDF, per germline (reference sequence). The length of the CDR3 is 15 residues. Combining the CDR3 with reference TRBV15 and TRBJ2-3 gives the whole variable domain DAMVIQNPRYQVTQFGKPVTLSCSQTLNHNVMYWYQQKSSQAPKLLFHYYDKDFNNEADTPDNFQSRRPNTSFCFLDIRSPGLGDTAMYLCATSQFTSSTDTQYFGPGTRLTVL.

The chain joins TRBV12-3 or TRBV12-4 to TRBJ1-6; D is unresolved. The CDR3 is 12 residues long. Trimming cost V 1 base and J 9 bases, with 4 bases left between them. The CDR3 DNA sequence: TGTGCCAGCAGTTTAGAGGGTTCACCCCTCCACTTT. Protein: CASSLEGSPLHF.

This rearrangement joins TRBV19 to TRBJ1-5; maybe TRBD1 (5 bases). V lost 5 bases and J lost 6, with 17 bases in between. This CDR3 has 15 amino acids. Germline CDR1 LNHDA, CDR2 SQIVND (reference sequence). The CDR3 region is CASSPGPPGSQPQHF. The CDR3 DNA follows: TGTGCCAGTAGTCCGGGACCCCCTGGGAGTCAGCCCCAGCATTTT. Drawing the rest from reference TRBV19 and TRBJ1-5, the complete variable domain is DGGITQSPKYLFRKEGQNVTLSCEQNLNHDAMYWYRQDPGQGLRLIYYSQIVNDFQKGDIAEGYSVSREKKESFPLTVTSAQKNPTAFYLCASSPGPPGSQPQHFGDGTRLSIL.

J is TRBJ2-3 and V is TRBV28; no reliable D call. The CDR3 covers 15 residues. Looked up from germline, CDR1 is MDHEN and CDR2 is SYDVKM. V lost 2 bases and J lost 1, with 10 bases in between. This CDR3 is CASSLAGLGTDTQYF. In DNA, the CDR3 is TGTGCCAGCAGTTTAGCCGGGTTGGGCACAGATACGCAGTATTTT.

At least ten counts were recorded for this clonotype. V is TRBV7-2 and J is TRBJ2-1; 10 bases agree with TRBD2. Germline V CDR1 and CDR2: SGHTA, FQGNSA. CDR3 length: 15 residues. V lost 3 bases, J lost 10 bases, and 9 bases stayed unmatched. The CDR3 here is CASSFYLAGVGEQFF. For the CDR3, the DNA is TGTGCCAGCAGCTTCTACCTAGCGGGAGTTGGGGAGCAGTTCTTC.

This clonotype was recorded a few times. The rearrangement links TRBV9 to TRBJ2-7; 8 nucleotides align to TRBD1. The V gene's germline CDR1 is SGDLS and CDR2 YYNGEE. V trimming: 0 bases; J trimming: 6 bases; junction bases outside the gene matches: 11. There are 16 residues in the CDR3. CDR3 DNA: TGTGCCAGCAGCGTAGGAGCACAGGGGGTAGGCGCCGAGCAGTACTTC. Residues: CASSVGAQGVGAEQYF.

The chain couples TRBV9 to TRBJ2-1; TRBD2 aligns across 10 bases. V was pared by 0 bases and J by 9 bases, with 9 bases of the junction left unmatched. The CDR3 has 16 residues. Germline V gene data show CDR1 as SGDLS and CDR2 as YYNGEE. This chain's CDR3 is CASSVGSSGRALEQFF. For the CDR3, the DNA is TGTGCCAGCAGCGTAGGTTCCAGCGGGAGGGCACTTGAGCAGTTCTTC.

This clonotype was seen a handful of times. The chain employs TRBV28 and TRBJ2-3; a weak D match, TRBD1 (5 bases). Germline V lookup: CDR1 MDHEN, CDR2 SYDVKM. This CDR3 spans 16 amino acids. Trimming took 3 bases from V and 6 from J, leaving 19 bases between them. The CDR3 sequence is CASSFFLPQGIDTQYF. The DNA for the CDR3 is TGTGCCAGCAGTTTTTTCCTGCCCCAGGGCATCGATACGCAGTATTTT.

The gene calls are TRBV9 and TRBJ1-2; D remains ambiguous. The CDR3 runs 15 residues. The ends were cut back, 0 bases at V and 8 bases at J, with 17 bases in the middle. CDR1 and CDR2 from the germline V gene are SGDLS and YYNGEE. CDR3 in amino acids: CASSVEARPRSGYTF. The DNA of the CDR3 is TGTGCCAGCAGCGTAGAGGCCCGGCCCAGGAGCGGCTACACCTTC.

The CDR3 DNA reads TGTGCCAGCAGTTCGCTCCGGGTGAACACCGGGGAGCTGTTTTTT. Translating it yields CASSSLRVNTGELFF. This chain joins TRBV7-8 and TRBJ2-2; no clear D. The CDR3 is 15 amino acids. Between the trimmed V and J ends, which lost 6 bases and 1 base, there was a span of 12 bases. Per the germline V gene, CDR1 is SGHVS and CDR2 is FQNEAQ.

V usage is TRBV7-2 and J usage is TRBJ1-2, with 9 bases identical to TRBD1. The CDR3 has 14 residues. V trimming: 5 bases; J trimming: 6 bases; junction bases outside the gene matches: 7. Germline assignment: CDR1 SGHTA and CDR2 FQGNSA. The CDR3 loop reads CASSPRDRADGYTF. In DNA form, the CDR3 reads TGTGCCAGCAGCCCCAGGGACAGGGCGGATGGCTACACCTTC.

V usage is TRBV30 and J usage is TRBJ2-1; maybe TRBD2 (5 bases). V lost 7 bases and J lost 4, with 17 bases in between. The CDR3 is 14 amino acids. Germline V gene data show CDR1 as GTSNPN and CDR2 as SVGIG (reference sequence). The CDR3 region has the DNA TGTGCCTCCGGTCGGGGTCGACGTTACAATGAGCAGTTCTTC. The encoded protein is CASGRGRRYNEQFF.

Many counts were recorded for this clonotype. The chain uses TRBV7-2 and TRBJ2-3, with D unresolved. This CDR3 spans 13 amino acids. CDR1 and CDR2 (germline): SGHTA, FQGNSA. Trimming pared 5 bases from V and 2 bases from J, leaving 8 bases between. The CDR3 region is CASSQEVTDTQYF. The CDR3 bases are TGTGCCAGCAGCCAAGAGGTCACAGATACGCAGTATTTT. Full variable domain (missing parts from reference TRBV7-2 and TRBJ2-3): GAGVSQSPSNKVTEKGKDVELRCDPISGHTALYWYRQSLGQGLEFLIYFQGNSAPDKSGLPSDRFSAERTGGSVSTLTIQRTQQEDSAVYLCASSQEVTDTQYFGPGTRLTVL.

The V and J genes are TRBV6-5 and TRBJ2-7; 8 nucleotides agree with TRBD1. Germline V gene data show CDR1 as MNHEY and CDR2 as SVGAGI. This CDR3 comprises 17 residues. Trimming cost V 2 bases and J 2 bases; bases outside gene matches: 11. The CDR3 region has the DNA TGTGCCAGCAGTTACGGACAGGGATCCGTGATCCCCTACGAGCAGTACTTC. Encoded protein: CASSYGQGSVIPYEQYF.

Here the CDR3 reads CASGGTGTATFNEQFF. The CDR3 DNA reads TGTGCCAGCGGAGGAACCGGGACTGCCACCTTCAATGAGCAGTTCTTC. The gene calls are TRBV28 and TRBJ2-1; D possibly corresponds to TRBD2 (6 bases). The germline CDR1 and CDR2 sequences are MDHEN and SYDVKM. The CDR3 contains 16 residues. V shed 8 bases and J shed 6 bases, with 23 bases lying between them.

The chain recombines TRBV29-1 with TRBJ1-1; 7 bases agree with TRBD1. The germline V gene has CDR1 SQVTM and CDR2 ANQGSEA. This CDR3 comprises 14 residues. The V segment lost 7 bases and the J segment 1 base; nucleotides outside the gene matches: 9. CDR3 DNA sequence: TGCAGCGCGCTACCGGGACAGAGGAACACTGAAGCTTTCTTT. This sequence encodes CSALPGQRNTEAFF. The full variable domain, rest sourced from reference TRBV29-1 and TRBJ1-1, is SAVISQKPSRDICQRGTSLTIQCQVDSQVTMMFWYRQQPGQSLTLIATANQGSEATYESGFVIDKFPISRPNLTFSTLTVSNMSPEDSSIYLCSALPGQRNTEAFFGQGTRLTVV.